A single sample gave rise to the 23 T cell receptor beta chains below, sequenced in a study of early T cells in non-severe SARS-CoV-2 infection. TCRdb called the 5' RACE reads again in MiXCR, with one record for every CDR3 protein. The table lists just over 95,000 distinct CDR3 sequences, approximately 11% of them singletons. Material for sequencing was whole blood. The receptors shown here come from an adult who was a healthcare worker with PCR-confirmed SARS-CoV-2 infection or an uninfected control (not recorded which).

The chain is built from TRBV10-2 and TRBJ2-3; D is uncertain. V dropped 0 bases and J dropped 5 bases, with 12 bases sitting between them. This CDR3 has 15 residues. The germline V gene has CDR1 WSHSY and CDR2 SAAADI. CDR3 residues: CASSESGRLGDTQYF. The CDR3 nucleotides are TGCGCCAGCAGTGAGTCTGGCAGGCTGGGAGATACGCAGTATTTT.

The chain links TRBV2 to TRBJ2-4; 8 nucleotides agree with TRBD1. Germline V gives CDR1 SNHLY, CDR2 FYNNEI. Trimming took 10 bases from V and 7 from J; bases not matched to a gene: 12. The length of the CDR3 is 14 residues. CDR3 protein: CATLREQGGNIQYF. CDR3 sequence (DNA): TGTGCCACCCTAAGGGAACAGGGGGGCAACATTCAGTACTTC.

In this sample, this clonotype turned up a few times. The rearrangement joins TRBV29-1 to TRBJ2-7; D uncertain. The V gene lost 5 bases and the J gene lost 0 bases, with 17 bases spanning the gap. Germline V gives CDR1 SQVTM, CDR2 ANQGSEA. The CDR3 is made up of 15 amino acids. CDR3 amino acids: CSVYWTHGDSYEQYF. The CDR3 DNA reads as TGCAGCGTTTACTGGACCCATGGGGACTCCTACGAGCAGTACTTC.

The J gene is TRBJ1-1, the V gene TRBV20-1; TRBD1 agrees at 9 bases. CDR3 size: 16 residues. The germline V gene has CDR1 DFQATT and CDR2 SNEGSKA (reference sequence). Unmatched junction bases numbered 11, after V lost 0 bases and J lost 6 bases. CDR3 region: CSARDRVRGTGSEAFF. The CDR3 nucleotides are TGCAGTGCTAGAGATCGAGTCCGCGGGACAGGGTCTGAAGCTTTCTTT.

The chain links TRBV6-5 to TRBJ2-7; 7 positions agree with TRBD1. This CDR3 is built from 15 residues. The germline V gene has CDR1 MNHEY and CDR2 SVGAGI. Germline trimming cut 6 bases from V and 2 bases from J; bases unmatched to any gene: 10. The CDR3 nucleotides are TGTGCCAGCAGCCGCCTCCCACAGGGGACCTACGAGCAGTACTTC. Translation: CASSRLPQGTYEQYF.

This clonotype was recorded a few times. CDR3 bases: TGTGCCAGCAGCCCAGGGGGTGCGGGGGCATCCTACGAGCAGTACTTC. Protein sequence: CASSPGGAGASYEQYF. The rearrangement uses TRBV12-3 or TRBV12-4 and TRBJ2-7; D assignment may be TRBD1 or TRBD2 (7 bases each). This CDR3 has 16 amino acids. V lost 6 bases and J lost 1, with 19 bases in between.

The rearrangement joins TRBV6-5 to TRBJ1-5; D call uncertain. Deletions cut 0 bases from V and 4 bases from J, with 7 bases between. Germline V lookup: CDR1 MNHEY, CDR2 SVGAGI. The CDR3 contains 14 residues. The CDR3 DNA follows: TGTGCCAGCAGTTACTCGAGTATGAATCAGCCCCAGCATTTT. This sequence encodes CASSYSSMNQPQHF.

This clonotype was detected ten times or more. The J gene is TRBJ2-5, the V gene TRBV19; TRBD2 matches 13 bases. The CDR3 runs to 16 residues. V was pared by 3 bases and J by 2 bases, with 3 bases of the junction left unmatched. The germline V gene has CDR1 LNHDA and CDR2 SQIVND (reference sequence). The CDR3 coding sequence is TGTGCCAGTAGTATCTCGACTAGCGGGGGGCAAGAGACCCAGTACTTC. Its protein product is CASSISTSGGQETQYF.

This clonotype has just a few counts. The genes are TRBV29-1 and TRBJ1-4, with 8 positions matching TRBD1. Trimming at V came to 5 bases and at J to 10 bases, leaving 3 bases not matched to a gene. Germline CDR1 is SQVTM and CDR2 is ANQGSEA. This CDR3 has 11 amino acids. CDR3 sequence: CSVQGAGKLFF. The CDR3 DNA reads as TGCAGCGTTCAGGGGGCGGGAAAACTGTTTTTT.

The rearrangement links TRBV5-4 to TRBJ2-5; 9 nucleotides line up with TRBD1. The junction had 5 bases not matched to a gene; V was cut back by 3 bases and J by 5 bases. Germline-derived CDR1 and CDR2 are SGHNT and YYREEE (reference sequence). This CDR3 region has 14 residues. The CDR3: CASSSRQGVETQYF. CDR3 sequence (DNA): TGTGCCAGCAGCTCCCGACAGGGGGTGGAGACCCAGTACTTC. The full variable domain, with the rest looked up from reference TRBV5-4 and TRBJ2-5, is ETGVTQSPTHLIKTRGQQVTLRCSSQSGHNTVSWYQQALGQGPQFIFQYYREEENGRGNFPPRFSGLQFPNYSSELNVNALELDDSALYLCASSSRQGVETQYFGPGTRLLVL.

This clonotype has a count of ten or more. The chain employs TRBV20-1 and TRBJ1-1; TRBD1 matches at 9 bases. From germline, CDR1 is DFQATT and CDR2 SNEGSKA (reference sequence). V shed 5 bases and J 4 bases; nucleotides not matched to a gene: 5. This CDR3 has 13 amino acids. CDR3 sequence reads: CSAATGGITEAFF. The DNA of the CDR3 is TGCAGTGCTGCGACAGGGGGGATCACTGAAGCTTTCTTT.

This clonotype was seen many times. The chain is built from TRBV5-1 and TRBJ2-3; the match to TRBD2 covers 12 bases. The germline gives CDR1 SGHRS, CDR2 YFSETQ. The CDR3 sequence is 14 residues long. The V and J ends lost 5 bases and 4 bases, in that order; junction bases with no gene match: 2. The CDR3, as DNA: TGCGCCAGCAGACTAGCGGGGGGCCCAGATACGCAGTATTTT. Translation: CASRLAGGPDTQYF.

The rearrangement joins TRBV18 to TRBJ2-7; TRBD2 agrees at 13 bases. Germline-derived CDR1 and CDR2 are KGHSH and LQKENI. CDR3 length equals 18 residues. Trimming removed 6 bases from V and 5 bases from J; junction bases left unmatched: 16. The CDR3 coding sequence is TGTGCCAGCTCGCCGATACTTACTAGCGGGGGGGCTGATGACGAGCAGTACTTC. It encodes CASSPILTSGGADDEQYF.

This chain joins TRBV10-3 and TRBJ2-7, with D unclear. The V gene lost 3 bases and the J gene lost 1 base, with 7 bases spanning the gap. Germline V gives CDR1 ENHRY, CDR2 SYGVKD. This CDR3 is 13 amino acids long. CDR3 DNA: TGTGCCATCAGTGATCAGGTGTCCTACGAGCAGTACTTC. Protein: CAISDQVSYEQYF.

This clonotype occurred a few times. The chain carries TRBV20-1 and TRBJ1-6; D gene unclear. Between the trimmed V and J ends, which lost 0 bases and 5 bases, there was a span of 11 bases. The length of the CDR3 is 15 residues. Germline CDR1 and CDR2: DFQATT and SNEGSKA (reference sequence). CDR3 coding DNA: TGCAGTGCTAGAGATGAGAATGTTAATAATTCACCCCTCCACTTT. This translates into CSARDENVNNSPLHF.

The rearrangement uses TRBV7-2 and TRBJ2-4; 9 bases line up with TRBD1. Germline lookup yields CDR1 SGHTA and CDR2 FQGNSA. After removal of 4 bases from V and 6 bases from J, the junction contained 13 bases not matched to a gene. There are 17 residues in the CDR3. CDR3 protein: CASSSQGARVRANIQYF. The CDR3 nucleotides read TGTGCCAGCAGCTCACAGGGGGCGCGTGTCAGGGCAAACATTCAGTACTTC. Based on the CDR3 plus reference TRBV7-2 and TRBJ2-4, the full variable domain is GAGVSQSPSNKVTEKGKDVELRCDPISGHTALYWYRQSLGQGLEFLIYFQGNSAPDKSGLPSDRFSAERTGGSVSTLTIQRTQQEDSAVYLCASSSQGARVRANIQYFGAGTRLSVL.

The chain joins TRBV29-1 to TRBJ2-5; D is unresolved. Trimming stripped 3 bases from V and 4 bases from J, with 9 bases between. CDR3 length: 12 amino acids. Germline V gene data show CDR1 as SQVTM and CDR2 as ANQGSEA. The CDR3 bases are TGCAGCGTTGACCTGGACCGAGAGACCCAGTACTTC. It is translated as CSVDLDRETQYF.

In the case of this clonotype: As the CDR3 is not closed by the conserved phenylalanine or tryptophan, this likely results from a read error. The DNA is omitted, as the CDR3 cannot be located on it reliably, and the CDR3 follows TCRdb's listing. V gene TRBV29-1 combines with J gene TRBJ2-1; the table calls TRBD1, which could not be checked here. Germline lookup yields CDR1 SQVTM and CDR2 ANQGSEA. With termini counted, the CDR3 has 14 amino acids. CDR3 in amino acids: CSVKAGTGDNEQFL.

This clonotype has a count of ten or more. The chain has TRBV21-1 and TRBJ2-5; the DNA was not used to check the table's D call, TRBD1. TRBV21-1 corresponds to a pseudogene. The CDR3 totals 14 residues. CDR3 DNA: TGTGCCAGCAGCGAGGGACAAAGACAAGAGACCCAGTACTTC. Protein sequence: CASSEGQRQETQYF.

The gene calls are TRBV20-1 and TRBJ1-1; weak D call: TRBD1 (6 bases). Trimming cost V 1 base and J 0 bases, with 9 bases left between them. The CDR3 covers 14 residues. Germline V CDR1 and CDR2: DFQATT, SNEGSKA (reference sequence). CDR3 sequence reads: CSARVDRLNTEAFF. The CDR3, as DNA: TGCAGTGCTAGAGTCGACAGGTTGAACACTGAAGCTTTCTTT.

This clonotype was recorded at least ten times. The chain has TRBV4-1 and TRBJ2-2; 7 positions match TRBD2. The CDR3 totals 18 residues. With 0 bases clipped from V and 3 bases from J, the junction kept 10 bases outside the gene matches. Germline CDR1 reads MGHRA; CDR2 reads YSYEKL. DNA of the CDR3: TGCGCCAGCAGCCAAGAGCCACCAGAGCGGGAACACACCGGGGAGCTGTTTTTT. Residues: CASSQEPPEREHTGELFF.

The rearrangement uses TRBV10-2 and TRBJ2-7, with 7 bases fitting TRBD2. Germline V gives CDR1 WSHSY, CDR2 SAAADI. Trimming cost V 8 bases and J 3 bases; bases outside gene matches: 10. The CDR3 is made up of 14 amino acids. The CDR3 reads CASGPGLYLYEQYF. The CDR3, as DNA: TGCGCCAGCGGACCGGGACTATATCTCTACGAGCAGTACTTC.

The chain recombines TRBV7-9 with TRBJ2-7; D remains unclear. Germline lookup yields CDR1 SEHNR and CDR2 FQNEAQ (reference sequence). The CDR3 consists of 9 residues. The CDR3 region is CAGNYEQYF. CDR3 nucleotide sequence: TGTGCGGGGAACTACGAGCAGTACTTC.